These 20 T cell receptor beta chains originate from one sample sequenced in a study of blood T cell repertoires in COVID-19 (TCRdb year 2020). The library was built by means of the immunoSEQ multiplex PCR assay. TCRdb carries this immuneACCESS record with in-frame sequences only. Its versions omit some clonotypes, under half of them owing to an unresolved V gene in the studies checked, with the rest unexplained. This sample holds roughly 150,000 clones; just over 90% were observed only once. The ten largest clones add up to roughly 5% of the sample. The sequenced sample consisted of peripheral blood. The source is a man aged 18 to 29 with COVID-19, enrolled during active disease.

V and J are TRBV9 and TRBJ2-1; D remains ambiguous. Germline lookup yields CDR1 SGDLS and CDR2 YYNGEE. Trimming pared 0 bases from V and 7 bases from J, leaving 5 bases between. This CDR3 has 12 amino acids. The CDR3, as DNA: TGTGCCAGCAGCGTAGGACATAATGAGCAGTTCTTC. Encoded protein: CASSVGHNEQFF.

The chain combines TRBV7-9 with TRBJ2-5; 9 bases map to TRBD1. The germline gives CDR1 SEHNR, CDR2 FQNEAQ (reference sequence). This CDR3 has 17 amino acids. V dropped 6 bases and J dropped 2; count of bases not matched to a gene: 13. The CDR3 sequence: CASRSGQGLLLQETQYF. CDR3 DNA: TGTGCCAGCAGATCGGGACAGGGTCTACTCCTTCAAGAGACCCAGTACTTC.

This clone was observed once. The chain couples TRBV4-3 to TRBJ2-2, with D possibly matching TRBD1 (5 bases). Germline assignment: CDR1 LGHNA and CDR2 YSLEER. CDR3 size: 16 residues. Trimming left V 1 base short and J 4 bases short, with 13 bases between. CDR3 protein: CASSQVWARGTGELFF. The DNA for the CDR3 is TGCGCCAGCAGCCAAGTATGGGCAAGGGGCACCGGGGAGCTGTTTTTT.

The chain employs TRBV28 and TRBJ1-3; the D gene is possibly TRBD1 (6 bases). V was shortened by 6 bases and J by 0 bases, with 15 bases between the two germline ends. The CDR3 spans 16 residues. The germline CDR1 and CDR2 sequences are MDHEN and SYDVKM. The DNA for the CDR3 is TGTGCCAGCAGCTCGCCGGGCAGGGGCTCTGGAAACACCATATATTTT. Amino acids: CASSSPGRGSGNTIYF.

The rearrangement joins TRBV4-3 to TRBJ2-7, with D tentatively TRBD1 (6 bases). V gave up 0 bases and J gave up 4 bases, with 7 bases separating them. This CDR3 has 13 amino acids. Germline V gene data show CDR1 as LGHNA and CDR2 as YSLEER. CDR3 nucleotide sequence: TGCGCCAGCAGCCAAGATCAGGGGTACGAGCAGTACTTC. Translating gives CASSQDQGYEQYF.

The chain is built from TRBV7-9 and TRBJ2-1; TRBD2 aligns across 8 bases. Looked up from germline, CDR1 is SEHNR and CDR2 is FQNEAQ (reference sequence). The trim removed 2 bases at V and 9 bases at J, leaving 9 bases unmatched. The CDR3 totals 15 residues. The CDR3: CASSLSGAGEIEQFF. The CDR3, as DNA: TGTGCCAGCAGCTTAAGTGGAGCGGGAGAGATTGAGCAGTTCTTC.

This clone has a single count. The gene calls are TRBV7-2 and TRBJ1-3, with D tentatively TRBD1 (6 bases). The germline CDR1 and CDR2 sequences are SGHTA and FQGNSA. The CDR3 extends over 15 amino acids. V was clipped by 0 bases and J by 2 bases, with 8 bases between them. CDR3 in DNA: TGTGCCAGCAGCTTAGCTTCAGGGGCTGGAAACACCATATATTTT. It specifies CASSLASGAGNTIYF.

This chain joins TRBV7-6 and TRBJ1-3; D is uncertain. CDR3 length equals 14 residues. V gave up 5 bases and J gave up 4 bases, with 12 bases separating them. The V gene's germline CDR1 is SGHVS and CDR2 FNYEAQ. The CDR3: CASSPLSGGNTIYF. The DNA for the CDR3 is TGTGCCAGCAGCCCCCTATCGGGAGGAAACACCATATATTTT.

The chain recombines TRBV3-1 (or the pseudogene TRBV3-2) with TRBJ1-1, with 8 bases lining up with TRBD1. Germline V gene lookup returns CDR1 LGHDT and CDR2 YNNKEL (reference sequence). J was trimmed by 8 bases and V by 1 base; bases with no gene match: 6. The CDR3 extends over 14 amino acids. DNA of the CDR3: TGTGCCAGCAGCCAAGGATCAGGGGGCGTGGAAGCTTTCTTT. As protein: CASSQGSGGVEAFF.

The table lists this clone with a few counts. The V gene is TRBV7-8, the J gene TRBJ1-1, with D tentatively TRBD1 (5 bases). Germline V lookup: CDR1 SGHVS, CDR2 FQNEAQ. The V and J ends lost 5 bases and 0 bases respectively, with 13 bases between them. This CDR3 is 15 amino acids long. CDR3 residues: CASSLSTGLNTEAFF. For the CDR3, the DNA is TGTGCCAGCAGCCTATCAACAGGCCTGAACACTGAAGCTTTCTTT.

V is TRBV29-1 and J is TRBJ2-7, with D perhaps TRBD2 (6 bases). V gave up 2 bases and J gave up 6 bases, with 14 bases separating them. In germline, CDR1 is SQVTM, CDR2 ANQGSEA. CDR3 length equals 13 residues. CDR3 sequence reads: CSVETEGLGEQYF. The CDR3 bases are TGCAGCGTTGAAACGGAGGGGTTGGGCGAGCAGTACTTC.

The V and J genes are TRBV28 and TRBJ2-5; D is uncertain. The CDR3 consists of 11 residues. The V end lost 6 bases, the J end lost 5 bases, and 7 bases lay between the germline ends. Germline CDR1 and CDR2: MDHEN and SYDVKM. CDR3 DNA: TGTGCCAGCAGAGCGAGGGAGACCCAGTACTTC. Translation gives CASRARETQYF.

CDR3 amino acids: CASSQPTSYDNEQFF. In DNA form, the CDR3 reads TGCGCCAGCAGTCAGCCAACTAGCTACGACAATGAGCAGTTCTTC. The chain links TRBV23-1 to TRBJ2-1; D is perhaps TRBD2 (6 bases). TRBV23-1 is annotated as an ORF whose role is uncertain. There are 15 residues in the CDR3. Trimming stripped 3 bases from V and 5 bases from J, with 14 bases between.

The V call is TRBV19, the J call TRBJ2-7; TRBD1 matches 7 bases. Germline loops: CDR1 LNHDA, CDR2 SQIVND (reference sequence). The junction had 10 bases not matched to a gene; V was cut back by 5 bases and J by 3 bases. There are 15 residues in the CDR3. The CDR3 loop reads CASSPTTGPRYEQYF. In nucleotides, the CDR3 is TGTGCCAGTAGTCCGACGACAGGGCCACGCTACGAGCAGTACTTC.

This chain joins TRBV19 and TRBJ2-2; 12 bases match TRBD2. The germline V gene has CDR1 LNHDA and CDR2 SQIVND (reference sequence). Losses at the gene ends were 2 bases for V and 7 bases for J; bases not matched to a gene: 8. The CDR3 extends over 17 amino acids. The DNA of the CDR3 is TGTGCCAGTAGTATACGCCGACTAGCGGGAGTTTTCGGGGAGCTGTTTTTT. Protein product: CASSIRRLAGVFGELFF.

The chain links TRBV7-9 to TRBJ2-7; possible D gene TRBD1, 5 bases. In germline, CDR1 is SEHNR, CDR2 FQNEAQ (reference sequence). The V and J ends lost 4 bases and 1 base respectively, with 14 bases between them. The CDR3 runs to 15 residues. DNA for the CDR3: TGTGCCAGCAGCTACCGTCTGGACAAATCCTACGAGCAGTACTTC. Its protein is CASSYRLDKSYEQYF.

The V gene is TRBV9, the J gene TRBJ2-2; D is possibly TRBD1 (7 bases). The CDR3 runs 14 residues. CDR1 is SGDLS and CDR2 is YYNGEE in the germline V gene. Trimming removed 4 bases at V and 9 bases at J, with 16 bases between. CDR3 region: CASSPPGGGRELFF. For the CDR3, the DNA is TGTGCCAGCAGCCCTCCAGGGGGAGGAAGGGAGCTGTTTTTT.

This sequence joins TRBV7-8 and TRBJ1-5, with D possibly TRBD1 on 6 matching bases. Germline lookup yields CDR1 SGHVS and CDR2 FQNEAQ. V lost 1 base to trimming and J lost 1 base, with 8 bases between them. This CDR3 comprises 15 residues. DNA for the CDR3: TGTGCCAGCAGCTTAGGTGACAGGAGCAATCAGCCCCAGCATTTT. Its translation is CASSLGDRSNQPQHF.

J is TRBJ2-1 and V is TRBV28; the D gene is possibly TRBD2 (5 bases). The CDR3 has 17 residues. V dropped 4 bases and J dropped 4 bases, with 20 bases sitting between them. CDR1 and CDR2 from the germline V gene are MDHEN and SYDVKM. The CDR3 nucleotides read TGTGCCAGCAGTTCCCGGATTCAAGGGAGAGTATACAATGAGCAGTTCTTC. Translated: CASSSRIQGRVYNEQFF.

This chain connects TRBV27 to TRBJ1-5; TRBD1 matches 10 bases. CDR3 size: 14 residues. In germline, CDR1 is MNHEY, CDR2 SMNVEV (reference sequence). The V and J ends lost 8 bases and 4 bases, in that order; junction bases with no gene match: 5. The CDR3 DNA reads TGTGCCAGCCGATGGACAGGGGGAAATCAGCCCCAGCATTTT. Encoded protein: CASRWTGGNQPQHF.